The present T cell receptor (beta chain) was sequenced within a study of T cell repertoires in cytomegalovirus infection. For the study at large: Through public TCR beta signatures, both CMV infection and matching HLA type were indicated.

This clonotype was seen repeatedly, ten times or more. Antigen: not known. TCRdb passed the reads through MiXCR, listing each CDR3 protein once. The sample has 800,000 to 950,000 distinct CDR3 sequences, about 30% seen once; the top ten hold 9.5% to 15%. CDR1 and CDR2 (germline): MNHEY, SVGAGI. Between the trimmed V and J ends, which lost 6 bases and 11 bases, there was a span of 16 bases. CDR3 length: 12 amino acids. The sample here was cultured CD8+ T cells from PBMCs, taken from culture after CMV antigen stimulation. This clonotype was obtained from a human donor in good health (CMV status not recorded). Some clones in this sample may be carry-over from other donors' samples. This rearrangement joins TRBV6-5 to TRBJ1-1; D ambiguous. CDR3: CASSLSGRQAFF. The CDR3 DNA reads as TGTGCCAGCAGCCTCTCCGGGAGGCAGGCTTTCTTT.